The sequence of this T cell receptor (beta chain) was determined in a study of blood T cell repertoires in COVID-19. Everyone who took part was 18 to 89 years old, and they came from about two dozen US areas. The study assigned cohorts using participant-reported clinical history. Either two negative PCRs, clearance, or symptom resolution qualified Cohort 3 donors as recovered. Data came from immunoSEQ multiplex PCR; TCRdb stores just in-frame clones and leaves some out. The table includes 360,000 or so clones, about 90% detected once. The CDR3 contains 16 residues. Trimming left V 2 bases short and J 9 bases short, with 17 bases between. The germline gives CDR1 LGHNA, CDR2 YNFKEQ.

The chain is built from TRBV4-2 and TRBJ1-6, with a tentative D call TRBD1 (5 bases). This TCR came from a woman aged 25 to 39 who had recovered from COVID-19. The source material was PBMCs or T cells enriched from blood (not recorded which). CDR3: CASSQLPSDTGSPLHF. CDR3 bases: TGTGCCAGCAGCCAACTCCCCTCGGACACCGGTTCACCCCTCCACTTT.